The 24 T cell receptor beta chains in this list originate from one sample, sequenced in a study of shared clonotypes between healthy human individuals. The assay was immunoSEQ multiplex PCR, and TCRdb's table has in-frame clones only and misses some. The sample lists approximately 2,000,000 clones; around 93% were seen once. The specimen was naive CD4+ T cells from PBMCs. Stated subset: CD45RA+ positively selected. These receptors all stem from a man aged 18 to 30 in good health. Some clones in this sample may be carry-over from other donors' samples.

The V and J genes are TRBV5-1 and TRBJ1-3; no clear D. Germline CDR1 is SGHRS and CDR2 is YFSETQ. The CDR3 contains 16 residues. V lost 7 bases to trimming and J lost 1 base, with 18 bases between them. In DNA, the CDR3 is TGCGCCAGCCCCTGCCCCAGGTCCCTATCTGGAAACACCATATATTTT. Protein sequence: CASPCPRSLSGNTIYF.

The chain is built from TRBV19 and TRBJ1-5; 8 positions agree with TRBD1. The CDR3 has 16 amino acids. The V and J ends lost 6 bases and 0 bases, in that order; junction bases with no gene match: 7. CDR1 LNHDA and CDR2 SQIVND come from the germline V gene (reference sequence). CDR3 residues: CASRRQGASSNQPQHF. The DNA for the CDR3 is TGTGCCAGTAGACGGCAGGGGGCAAGTAGCAATCAGCCCCAGCATTTT.

The rearrangement joins TRBV29-1 to TRBJ1-4; tentative D call: TRBD1 (5 bases). Germline V gives CDR1 SQVTM, CDR2 ANQGSEA. This CDR3 contains 13 residues. V was shortened by 3 bases and J by 7 bases, with 12 bases between the two germline ends. In DNA form, the CDR3 reads TGCAGCGTTGACGGGGGGGGAAGTGAAAAACTGTTTTTT. This codes for CSVDGGGSEKLFF.

As to this clone: Other nucleotide sequences in the sample specify the same CDR3. The chain carries TRBV2 and TRBJ2-7, with D unclear. CDR1 SNHLY and CDR2 FYNNEI come from the germline V gene. The CDR3 length is 11 residues. Trimming shortened V by 1 base and J by 6 bases, and 4 bases separated the two germline ends. The CDR3 spells CASSEVTEQYF. The CDR3 bases are TGTGCCAGCAGTGAAGTCACCGAGCAGTACTTC.

The chain joins TRBV27 to TRBJ2-3; possibly TRBD1 or TRBD2 for D (5 bases each). The CDR3 consists of 14 residues. The V gene's germline CDR1 is MNHEY and CDR2 SMNVEV (reference sequence). V shed 5 bases and J shed 6 bases, with 15 bases lying between them. The CDR3 region has the DNA TGTGCCAGCAGTCCGGGGCTTCACTGGGATACGCAGTATTTT. Translated: CASSPGLHWDTQYF.

The chain recombines TRBV28 with TRBJ2-7; possibly TRBD2 for D (7 bases). Trimming removed 5 bases from V and 1 base from J, with 15 bases in between. CDR3 length: 15 amino acids. Germline-derived CDR1 and CDR2 are MDHEN and SYDVKM. The CDR3 DNA follows: TGTGCCAGCAGTAGGGGGGGGGCGCCGTCCTACGAGCAGTACTTC. Translation: CASSRGGAPSYEQYF.

Concerning this clone itself: Distinct nucleotide sequences in the sample also encode this CDR3. The genes are TRBV28 and TRBJ2-3; D call uncertain. The CDR3 extends over 12 amino acids. The germline gives CDR1 MDHEN, CDR2 SYDVKM. The V and J ends lost 4 bases and 5 bases respectively, with 7 bases between them. The CDR3 region has the DNA TGTGCCAGCAGTTCCCCGGGAGATACGCAGTATTTT. As protein: CASSSPGDTQYF. The whole variable domain, remainder taken from reference TRBV28 and TRBJ2-3, is DVKVTQSSRYLVKRTGEKVFLECVQDMDHENMFWYRQDPGLGLRLIYFSYDVKMKEKGDIPEGYSVSREKKERFSLILESASTNQTSMYLCASSSPGDTQYFGPGTRLTVL.

The J gene is TRBJ2-1, the V gene TRBV5-6; 13 nucleotides agree with TRBD2. The V gene's germline CDR1 is SGHDT and CDR2 YYEEEE. The CDR3 covers 17 residues. Trimming took 2 bases from V and 7 from J; bases not matched to a gene: 9. CDR3 in amino acids: CASSFLMGTSGINEQFF. CDR3 nucleotide sequence: TGTGCCAGCAGCTTTTTAATGGGGACTAGCGGGATTAATGAGCAGTTCTTC.

This clone has only one observation. This chain uses TRBV5-4 with TRBJ2-4; 7 nucleotides align to TRBD2. V lost 2 bases and J lost 8; bases outside the gene matches: 4. The CDR3 length is 13 residues. Germline loops: CDR1 SGHNT, CDR2 YYREEE (reference sequence). CDR3 residues: CASSFSGKDIQYF. DNA of the CDR3: TGTGCCAGCAGCTTCAGCGGGAAGGACATTCAGTACTTC.

V usage is TRBV10-2 and J usage is TRBJ1-5; a weak D match, TRBD1 (5 bases). The V gene's germline CDR1 is WSHSY and CDR2 SAAADI. There are 14 residues in the CDR3. The ends were cut back, 2 bases at V and 6 bases at J, with 11 bases in the middle. In DNA form, the CDR3 reads TGCGCCAGCAGTGAGGCGGGGGGGGGTCAGCCCCAGCATTTT. Translating gives CASSEAGGGQPQHF.

The chain joins TRBV7-8 to TRBJ1-5, with 12 bases fitting TRBD1. Germline CDR1 and CDR2: SGHVS and FQNEAQ. The CDR3 length is 17 residues. Trimming removed 4 bases from V and 7 bases from J; junction bases left unmatched: 11. The CDR3 sequence: CASSYSGTGGIGQPQHF. In DNA, the CDR3 is TGTGCCAGCAGCTACTCCGGGACAGGGGGCATCGGCCAGCCCCAGCATTTT.

The chain links TRBV10-3 to TRBJ2-2; the match to TRBD2 covers 9 bases. The CDR3 spans 15 residues. Trimming cost V 8 bases and J 6 bases; bases outside gene matches: 10. Germline loops: CDR1 ENHRY, CDR2 SYGVKD. CDR3: CAIRREREVPGELFF. The DNA for the CDR3 is TGTGCCATCCGCAGGGAGCGGGAGGTCCCCGGGGAGCTGTTTTTT.

The chain combines TRBV29-1 with TRBJ1-2, with TRBD1 matching 7 bases. Germline V gene lookup returns CDR1 SQVTM and CDR2 ANQGSEA. V shed 7 bases, J shed 3 bases, and the junction held 8 bases outside the gene matches. The length of the CDR3 is 13 residues. The CDR3 spells CSAHSGTDYGYTF. Written as DNA, the CDR3 is TGCAGCGCCCATTCCGGGACAGACTATGGCTACACCTTC.

This sequence joins TRBV7-9 and TRBJ2-7; the match to TRBD1 covers 11 bases. The CDR3 has 15 residues. V lost 5 bases and J lost 2; bases outside the gene matches: 5. The germline V gene encodes CDR1 SEHNR and CDR2 FQNEAQ (reference sequence). The CDR3 sequence: CASSPRTGGTYEQYF. As DNA, the CDR3 is TGTGCCAGCAGCCCGAGGACAGGGGGCACCTACGAGCAGTACTTC.

The DNA for the CDR3 is TGTGCCAGCAGCATGCAGGGTCACGCAGATACGCAGTATTTT. Protein product: CASSMQGHADTQYF. The chain links TRBV9 to TRBJ2-3; D perhaps matches TRBD1 (5 bases). CDR1 SGDLS and CDR2 YYNGEE come from the germline V gene. The V and J ends lost 4 bases and 4 bases respectively, with 13 bases between them. CDR3 length: 14 residues.

V usage is TRBV7-9 and J usage is TRBJ2-5; TRBD2 is a possible D gene (7 bases). Germline-derived CDR1 and CDR2 are SEHNR and FQNEAQ (reference sequence). Trimming shortened V by 6 bases and J by 4 bases, and 12 bases separated the two germline ends. This CDR3 region has 13 residues. CDR3 sequence: CASSRGGGETQYF. Written as DNA, the CDR3 is TGTGCCAGCAGTCGAGGGGGGGGAGAGACCCAGTACTTC.

The chain combines TRBV7-9 with TRBJ2-3; no clear D. The CDR3 is made up of 12 amino acids. The ends were cut back, 4 bases at V and 2 bases at J, with 4 bases in the middle. Looked up from germline, CDR1 is SEHNR and CDR2 is FQNEAQ (reference sequence). The CDR3 bases are TGTGCCAGCAGCTACAACACAGATACGCAGTATTTT. The encoded protein is CASSYNTDTQYF.

This chain links TRBV18 with TRBJ2-2; TRBD2 matches 10 bases. The trim removed 1 base at V and 4 bases at J, leaving 6 bases unmatched. CDR1 is KGHSH and CDR2 is LQKENI in the germline V gene. The CDR3 has 17 amino acids. CDR3 nucleotides: TGTGCCAGCTCACCACGGGTAGCGGGAGGCCGCACCGGGGAGCTGTTTTTT. This translates into CASSPRVAGGRTGELFF.

About this clone itself: Other DNA sequences in this specimen translate into the identical CDR3. The CDR3 loop is CASSPGRGSSYEQYF. DNA of the CDR3: TGTGCCAGCTCACCCGGGCGGGGGAGCTCCTACGAGCAGTACTTC. The V gene is TRBV18, the J gene TRBJ2-7, with 7 positions matching TRBD2. The CDR3 is 15 amino acids. V shed 3 bases and J 0 bases; nucleotides not matched to a gene: 5. Per germline, CDR1 KGHSH and CDR2 LQKENI.

The chain joins TRBV25-1 to TRBJ2-4; 7 bases fit TRBD1. Germline trimming cut 3 bases from V and 0 bases from J; bases unmatched to any gene: 5. The V gene's germline CDR1 is MGHDK and CDR2 SYGVNS. The CDR3 extends over 16 amino acids. The DNA of the CDR3 is TGTGCCAGCAGTGATTGGCAGGGGGAAGCCAAAAACATTCAGTACTTC. Its protein is CASSDWQGEAKNIQYF.

The chain employs TRBV6-4 and TRBJ2-1, with a weak D call TRBD2 (5 bases). From germline, CDR1 is MRHNA and CDR2 SNTAGT. V dropped 4 bases and J dropped 7 bases, with 11 bases sitting between them. CDR3 size: 13 residues. CDR3 loop: CASSAGIGNEQFF. The CDR3 nucleotides read TGTGCCAGCAGTGCGGGGATTGGGAATGAGCAGTTCTTC.

The CDR3 protein is CASSLSQGRTEAFF. The CDR3 DNA reads as TGTGCCAGCAGCTTAAGTCAGGGGCGCACTGAAGCTTTCTTT. The rearrangement joins TRBV7-2 to TRBJ1-1; D may be TRBD1 (6 bases). The CDR3 loop spans 14 amino acids. V lost 2 bases and J lost 4, with 11 bases in between. Germline V gene data show CDR1 as SGHTA and CDR2 as FQGNSA. The whole variable domain, filled in from reference TRBV7-2 and TRBJ1-1, reads GAGVSQSPSNKVTEKGKDVELRCDPISGHTALYWYRQSLGQGLEFLIYFQGNSAPDKSGLPSDRFSAERTGGSVSTLTIQRTQQEDSAVYLCASSLSQGRTEAFFGQGTRLTVV.

The gene calls are TRBV9 and TRBJ2-2, with TRBD1 matching 8 bases. Looked up from germline, CDR1 is SGDLS and CDR2 is YYNGEE. V shed 2 bases, J shed 4 bases, and the junction held 4 bases outside the gene matches. The CDR3 spans 15 residues. DNA of the CDR3: TGTGCCAGCAGCGTTTACAGGGGGGCCACCGGGGAGCTGTTTTTT. It is translated as CASSVYRGATGELFF.

The V gene is TRBV28, the J gene TRBJ1-5; tentatively, D is TRBD1 (6 bases). The CDR3 is 14 residues long. Germline V lookup: CDR1 MDHEN, CDR2 SYDVKM. V was trimmed by 6 bases and J by 4 bases, leaving 13 bases between them. For the CDR3, the DNA is TGTGCCAGCAGCTCAACAGGGTTTAATCAGCCCCAGCATTTT. This gives the protein CASSSTGFNQPQHF.